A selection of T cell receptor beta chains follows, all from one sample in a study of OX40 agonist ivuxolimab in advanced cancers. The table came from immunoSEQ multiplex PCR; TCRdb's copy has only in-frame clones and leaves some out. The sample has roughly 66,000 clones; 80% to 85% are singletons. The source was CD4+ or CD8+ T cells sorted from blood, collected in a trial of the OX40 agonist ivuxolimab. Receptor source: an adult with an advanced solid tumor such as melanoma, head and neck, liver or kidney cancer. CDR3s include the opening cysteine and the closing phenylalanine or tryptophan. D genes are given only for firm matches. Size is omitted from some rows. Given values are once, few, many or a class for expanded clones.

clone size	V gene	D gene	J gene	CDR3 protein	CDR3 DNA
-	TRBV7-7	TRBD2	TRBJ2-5	CASSLGAGWGQETQYF	TGTGCCAGCAGCTTAGGAGCGGGATGGGGGCAAGAGACCCAGTACTTC
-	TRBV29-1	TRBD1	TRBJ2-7	CSVSRTGGYEQYF	TGCAGCGTTTCCCGGACAGGGGGGTACGAGCAGTACTTC
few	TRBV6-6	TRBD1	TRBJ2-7	CASSYSGTGGNEQYF	TGTGCCAGCAGTTACTCGGGGACAGGGGGCAACGAGCAGTACTTC
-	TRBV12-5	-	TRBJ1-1	CASGLTRQRNTEAFF	TGTGCTAGTGGTTTGACACGACAGCGGAACACTGAAGCTTTCTTT
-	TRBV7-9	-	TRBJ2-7	CASSSGRDIFSYEQYF	TGTGCCAGCAGCTCCGGACGGGACATCTTTTCCTACGAGCAGTACTTC
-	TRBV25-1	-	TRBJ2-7	CASSLWEAGSYEQYF	TGTGCCAGCAGCCTGTGGGAGGCAGGGTCCTACGAGCAGTACTTC
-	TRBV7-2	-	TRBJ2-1	CASSGRNEQFF	TGTGCCAGCTCGGGAAGGAATGAGCAGTTCTTC
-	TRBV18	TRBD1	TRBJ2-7	CASSPPRDSVTYEQYF	TGTGCCAGCTCACCACCTCGGGACAGTGTAACCTACGAGCAGTACTTC
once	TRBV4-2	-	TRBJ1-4	CASSQVSSLGMGGEKLFF	TGTGCCAGCAGCCAAGTATCATCTCTTGGGATGGGAGGTGAAAAACTGTTTTTT
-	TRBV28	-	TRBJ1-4	CASSWGLRGNEKLFF	TGTGCCAGCAGTTGGGGACTTCGGGGTAATGAAAAACTGTTTTTT
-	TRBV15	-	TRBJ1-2	CATSRDQVGAEGYTF	TGTGCCACCAGCAGAGATCAGGTGGGGGCAGAAGGCTACACCTTC
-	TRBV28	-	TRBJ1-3	CASSFGLGDTIYF	TGTGCCAGCAGTTTCGGTCTTGGGGACACCATATATTTT
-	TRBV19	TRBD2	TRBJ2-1	CASSNGLAGNPSYNEQFF	TGTGCCAGTAGTAACGGACTAGCGGGCAACCCCTCCTACAATGAGCAGTTCTTC
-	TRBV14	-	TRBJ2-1	CASSQQGRDSYNEQFF	TGTGCCAGCAGCCAACAGGGGCGGGATTCGTATAATGAGCAGTTCTTC
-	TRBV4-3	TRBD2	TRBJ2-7	CASSQEHLGLADSYEQYF	TGCGCCAGCAGCCAAGAGCACTTGGGACTAGCGGACTCCTACGAGCAGTACTTC
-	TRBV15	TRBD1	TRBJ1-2	CATSRAGTGSQDYGYTF	TGTGCCACCAGCAGAGCCGGGACAGGTTCGCAGGACTATGGCTACACCTTC
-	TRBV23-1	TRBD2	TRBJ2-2	CASSQSALAGGPNTGELFF	TGCGCCAGCAGTCAATCGGCACTAGCGGGAGGACCGAACACCGGGGAGCTGTTTTTT
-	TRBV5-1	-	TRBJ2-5	CASSLASGEQYF	TGCGCCAGCAGCTTGGCTTCGGGGGAGCAGTACTTC
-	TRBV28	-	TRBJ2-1	CASSLRRGLSYNEQFF	TGTGCCAGCAGTTTACGGCGAGGCCTCTCCTACAATGAGCAGTTCTTC
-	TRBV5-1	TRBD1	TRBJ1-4	CASSGGQGKGKLFF	TGCGCCAGCAGCGGCGGACAGGGGAAAGGAAAACTGTTTTTT
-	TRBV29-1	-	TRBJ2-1	CSVEPGSYNEQFF	TGCAGCGTAGAACCGGGGTCCTACAATGAGCAGTTCTTC
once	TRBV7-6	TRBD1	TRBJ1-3	CASSLVGTVSSGNTIYF	TGTGCCAGCAGCTTAGTCGGGACAGTCAGCTCTGGAAACACCATATATTTT
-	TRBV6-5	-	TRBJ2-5	CAATSGSETQYF	TGTGCCGCGACCAGCGGTTCGGAGACCCAGTACTTC
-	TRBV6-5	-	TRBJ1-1	CATSTDTEAFF	TGTGCCACCAGTACGGATACTGAAGCTTTCTTT